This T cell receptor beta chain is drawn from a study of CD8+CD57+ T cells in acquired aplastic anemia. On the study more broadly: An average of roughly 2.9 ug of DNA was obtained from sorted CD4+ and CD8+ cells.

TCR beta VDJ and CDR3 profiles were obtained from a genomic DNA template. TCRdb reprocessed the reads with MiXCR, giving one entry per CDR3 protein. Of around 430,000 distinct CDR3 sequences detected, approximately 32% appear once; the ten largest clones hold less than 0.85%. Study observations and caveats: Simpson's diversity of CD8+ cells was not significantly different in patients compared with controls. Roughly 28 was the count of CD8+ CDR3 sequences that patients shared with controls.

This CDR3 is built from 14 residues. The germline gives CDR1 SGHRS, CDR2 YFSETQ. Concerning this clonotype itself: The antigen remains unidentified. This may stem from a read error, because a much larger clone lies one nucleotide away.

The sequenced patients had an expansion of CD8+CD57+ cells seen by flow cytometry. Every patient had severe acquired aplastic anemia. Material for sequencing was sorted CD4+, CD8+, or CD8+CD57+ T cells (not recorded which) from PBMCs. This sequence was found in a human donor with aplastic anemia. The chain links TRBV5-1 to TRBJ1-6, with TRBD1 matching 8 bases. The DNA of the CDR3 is TGCGACAGCACCAAGGACAGGGTAGGGTCACCCCTCCACTTT. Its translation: CDSTKDRVGSPLHF.